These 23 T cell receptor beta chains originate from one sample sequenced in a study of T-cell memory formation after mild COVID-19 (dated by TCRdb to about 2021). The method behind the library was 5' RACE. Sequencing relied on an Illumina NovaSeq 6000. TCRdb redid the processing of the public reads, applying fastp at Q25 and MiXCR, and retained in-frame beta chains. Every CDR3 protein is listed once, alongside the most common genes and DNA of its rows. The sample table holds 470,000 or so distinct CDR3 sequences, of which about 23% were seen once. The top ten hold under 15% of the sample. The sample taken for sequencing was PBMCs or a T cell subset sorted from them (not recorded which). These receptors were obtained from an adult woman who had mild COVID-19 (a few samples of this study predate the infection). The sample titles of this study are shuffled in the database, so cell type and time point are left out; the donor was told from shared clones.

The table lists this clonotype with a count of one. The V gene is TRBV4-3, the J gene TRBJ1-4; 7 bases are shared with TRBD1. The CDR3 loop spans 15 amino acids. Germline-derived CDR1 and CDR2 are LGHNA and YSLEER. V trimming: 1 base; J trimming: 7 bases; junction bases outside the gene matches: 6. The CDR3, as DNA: TGCGCCAGCAGCCAAGCGACAGGGATTAGTGAAAAACTGTTTTTT. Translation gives CASSQATGISEKLFF.

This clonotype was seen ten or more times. The CDR3 loop is CASSLDSRVNSYEQYF. The CDR3 region has the DNA TGCGCCAGCAGCTTGGATTCTAGGGTGAACTCCTACGAGCAGTACTTC. The rearrangement joins TRBV5-1 to TRBJ2-7; D gene unclear. Germline loops: CDR1 SGHRS, CDR2 YFSETQ. Trimming pared 0 bases from V and 0 bases from J, leaving 13 bases between. The CDR3 totals 16 residues. The variable domain in full, completed from reference TRBV5-1 and TRBJ2-7, reads KAGVTQTPRYLIKTRGQQVTLSCSPISGHRSVSWYQQTPGQGLQFLFEYFSETQRNKGNFPGRFSGRQFSNSRSEMNVSTLELGDSALYLCASSLDSRVNSYEQYFGPGTRLTVT.

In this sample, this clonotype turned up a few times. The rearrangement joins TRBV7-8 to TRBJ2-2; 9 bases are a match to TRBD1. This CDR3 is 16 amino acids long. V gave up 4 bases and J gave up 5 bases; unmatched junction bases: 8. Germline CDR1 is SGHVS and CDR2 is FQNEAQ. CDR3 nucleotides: TGTGCCAGCAGCTCACAAGGACAGGGGTATACCGGGGAGCTGTTTTTT. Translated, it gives CASSSQGQGYTGELFF. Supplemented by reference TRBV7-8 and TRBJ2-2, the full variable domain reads GAGVSQSPRYKVAKRGQDVALRCDPISGHVSLFWYQQALGQGPEFLTYFQNEAQLDKSGLPSDRFFAERPEGSVSTLKIQRTQQEDSAVYLCASSSQGQGYTGELFFGEGSRLTVL.

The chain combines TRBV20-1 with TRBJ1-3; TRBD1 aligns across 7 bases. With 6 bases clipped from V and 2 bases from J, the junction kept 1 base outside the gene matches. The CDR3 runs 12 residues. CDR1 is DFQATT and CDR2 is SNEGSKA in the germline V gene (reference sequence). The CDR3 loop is CSARGAGNTIYF. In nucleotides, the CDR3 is TGCAGTGCCAGGGGGGCTGGAAACACCATATATTTT.

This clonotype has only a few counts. CDR3 nucleotides: TGCAGTGTCGAGCAGCCCCGTACCGGGGAGCTGTTTTTT. Its translation is CSVEQPRTGELFF. This chain uses TRBV20-1 with TRBJ2-2, with unresolved D. With 7 bases removed from V and 5 bases from J, the gap between germline ends came to 14 bases. The CDR3 has 13 residues. From germline, CDR1 is DFQATT and CDR2 SNEGSKA (reference sequence).

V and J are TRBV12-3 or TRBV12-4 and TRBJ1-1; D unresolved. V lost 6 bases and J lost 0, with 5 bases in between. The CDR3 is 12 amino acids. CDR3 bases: TGTGCCAGCAGACCGATGAACACTGAAGCTTTCTTT. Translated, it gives CASRPMNTEAFF.

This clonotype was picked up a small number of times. In DNA, the CDR3 is TGTGCCAGCAGATCCCCTAGCGGGAGTTCCTACGAGCAGTACTTC. Residues: CASRSPSGSSYEQYF. This chain connects TRBV28 to TRBJ2-7, with 10 bases matching TRBD2. Germline lookup yields CDR1 MDHEN and CDR2 SYDVKM. The CDR3 covers 15 residues. The J segment lost 1 base and the V segment lost 6 bases, leaving 6 bases of the junction unmatched.

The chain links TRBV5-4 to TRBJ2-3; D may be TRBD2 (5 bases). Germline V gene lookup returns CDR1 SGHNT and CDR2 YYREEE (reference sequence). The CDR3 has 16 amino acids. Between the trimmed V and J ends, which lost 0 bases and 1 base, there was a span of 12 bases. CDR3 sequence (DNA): TGTGCCAGCAGCTTGGGAGGACTGGGTGGCACAGATACGCAGTATTTT. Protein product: CASSLGGLGGTDTQYF.

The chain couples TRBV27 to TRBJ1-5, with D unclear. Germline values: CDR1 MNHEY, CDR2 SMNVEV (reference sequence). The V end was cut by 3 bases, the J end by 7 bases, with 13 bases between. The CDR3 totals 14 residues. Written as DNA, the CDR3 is TGTGCCAGCAGTTTCTATCCCCGGGCCCAGCCCCAGCATTTT. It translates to CASSFYPRAQPQHF.

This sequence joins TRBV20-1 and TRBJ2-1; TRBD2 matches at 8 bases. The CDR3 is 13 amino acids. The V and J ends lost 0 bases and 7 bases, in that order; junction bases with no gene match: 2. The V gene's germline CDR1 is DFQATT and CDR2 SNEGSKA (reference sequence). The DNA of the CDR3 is TGCAGTGCTAGAGATACGGGGGGGAATGAGCAGTTCTTC. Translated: CSARDTGGNEQFF.

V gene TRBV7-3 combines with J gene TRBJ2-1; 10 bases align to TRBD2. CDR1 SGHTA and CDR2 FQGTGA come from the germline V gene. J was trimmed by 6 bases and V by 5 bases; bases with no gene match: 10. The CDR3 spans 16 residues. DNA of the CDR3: TGTGCCAGCAGCCTATCGATAGCGGGAGGTATCAATGAGCAGTTCTTC. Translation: CASSLSIAGGINEQFF.

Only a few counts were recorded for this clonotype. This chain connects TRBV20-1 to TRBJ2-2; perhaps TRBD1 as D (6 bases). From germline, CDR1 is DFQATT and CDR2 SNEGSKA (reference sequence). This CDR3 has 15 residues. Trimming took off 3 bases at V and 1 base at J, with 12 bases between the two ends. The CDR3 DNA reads TGCAGTGCTAGGAGTGGGACAAAGAACACCGGGGAGCTGTTTTTT. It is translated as CSARSGTKNTGELFF.

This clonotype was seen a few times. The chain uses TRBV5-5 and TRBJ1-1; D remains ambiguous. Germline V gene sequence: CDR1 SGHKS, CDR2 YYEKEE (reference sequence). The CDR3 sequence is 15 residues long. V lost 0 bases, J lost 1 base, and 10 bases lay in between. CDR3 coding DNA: TGTGCCAGCAGCTTGGACGCACTGCCGAACACTGAAGCTTTCTTT. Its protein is CASSLDALPNTEAFF.

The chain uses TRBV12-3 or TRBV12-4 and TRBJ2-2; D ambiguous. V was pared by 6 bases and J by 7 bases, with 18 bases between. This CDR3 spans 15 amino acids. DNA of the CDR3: TGTGCCAGCAGGACCGGGCCTGCGGCCGGCGGGGAGCTGTTTTTT. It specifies CASRTGPAAGGELFF.

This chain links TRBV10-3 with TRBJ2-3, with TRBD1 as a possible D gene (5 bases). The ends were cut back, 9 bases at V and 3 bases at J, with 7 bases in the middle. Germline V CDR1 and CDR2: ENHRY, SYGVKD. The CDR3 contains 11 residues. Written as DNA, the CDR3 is TGTGCCATTTCAGGGACAGATACGCAGTATTTT. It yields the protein CAISGTDTQYF.

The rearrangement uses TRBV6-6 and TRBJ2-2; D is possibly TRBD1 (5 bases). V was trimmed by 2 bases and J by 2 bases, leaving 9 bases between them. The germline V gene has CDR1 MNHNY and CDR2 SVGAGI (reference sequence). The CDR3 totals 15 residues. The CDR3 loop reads CASSYDGQNTGELFF. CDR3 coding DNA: TGTGCCAGCAGTTACGATGGACAAAACACCGGGGAGCTGTTTTTT.

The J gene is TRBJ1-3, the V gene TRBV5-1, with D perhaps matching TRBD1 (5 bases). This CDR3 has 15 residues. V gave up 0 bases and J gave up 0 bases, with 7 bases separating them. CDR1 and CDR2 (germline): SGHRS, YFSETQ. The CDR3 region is CASSLGGISGNTIYF. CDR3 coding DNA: TGCGCCAGCAGCTTGGGGGGGATCTCTGGAAACACCATATATTTT. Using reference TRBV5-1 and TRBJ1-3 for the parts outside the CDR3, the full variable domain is KAGVTQTPRYLIKTRGQQVTLSCSPISGHRSVSWYQQTPGQGLQFLFEYFSETQRNKGNFPGRFSGRQFSNSRSEMNVSTLELGDSALYLCASSLGGISGNTIYFGEGSWLTVV.

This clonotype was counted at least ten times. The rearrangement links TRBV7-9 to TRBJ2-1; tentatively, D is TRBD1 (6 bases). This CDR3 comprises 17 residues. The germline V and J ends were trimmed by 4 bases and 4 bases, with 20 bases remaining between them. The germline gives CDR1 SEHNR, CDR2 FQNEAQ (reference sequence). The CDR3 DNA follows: TGTGCCAGCAGCTCCACTCTGACAGGCCCGGATTACAATGAGCAGTTCTTC. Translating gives CASSSTLTGPDYNEQFF.

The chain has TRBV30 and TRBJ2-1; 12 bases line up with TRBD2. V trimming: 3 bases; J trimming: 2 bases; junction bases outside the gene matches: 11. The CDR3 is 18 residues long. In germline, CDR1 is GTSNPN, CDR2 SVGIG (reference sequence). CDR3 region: CAWRPTSGGRYPYNEQFF. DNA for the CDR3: TGTGCCTGGAGACCTACTAGCGGGGGGCGATATCCCTACAATGAGCAGTTCTTC.

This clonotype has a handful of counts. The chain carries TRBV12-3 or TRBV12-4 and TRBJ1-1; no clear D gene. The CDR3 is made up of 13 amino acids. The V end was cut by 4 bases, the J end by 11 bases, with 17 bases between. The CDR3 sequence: CASSSSGFTAAFF. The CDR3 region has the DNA TGTGCCAGCAGTTCGTCTGGTTTTACCGCGGCTTTCTTT.

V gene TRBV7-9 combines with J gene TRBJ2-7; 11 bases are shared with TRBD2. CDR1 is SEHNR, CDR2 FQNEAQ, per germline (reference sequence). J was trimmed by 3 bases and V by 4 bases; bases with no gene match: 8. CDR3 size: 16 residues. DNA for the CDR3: TGTGCCAGCAGCTCCAATAGCGGGAGGGGACACTACGAGCAGTACTTC. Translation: CASSSNSGRGHYEQYF.

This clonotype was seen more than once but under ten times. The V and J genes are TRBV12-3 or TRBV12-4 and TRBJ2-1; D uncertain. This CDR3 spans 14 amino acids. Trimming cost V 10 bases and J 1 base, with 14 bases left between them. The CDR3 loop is CAISGQGSYNEQFF. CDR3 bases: TGTGCCATTTCCGGTCAAGGGTCCTACAATGAGCAGTTCTTC.

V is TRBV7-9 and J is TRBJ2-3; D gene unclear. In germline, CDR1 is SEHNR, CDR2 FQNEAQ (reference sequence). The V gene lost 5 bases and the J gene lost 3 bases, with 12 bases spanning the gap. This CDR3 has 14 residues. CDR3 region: CASSNPVPTDTQYF. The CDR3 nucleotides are TGTGCCAGCAGCAACCCCGTCCCTACAGATACGCAGTATTTT.